The 2 T cell receptor beta chains below were found in one sample sequenced in a study of shared clonotypes between healthy human individuals. Sequencing was performed with immunoSEQ multiplex PCR; in TCRdb, only in-frame clones are kept and a portion is missing. The sample carries about 560,000 clones, 70% to 80% recorded once. Material for sequencing was PBMCs. The source of these receptors is a middle-aged woman in good health. Some clones in this sample may be carry-over from other donors' samples.

The V gene is TRBV7-6, the J gene TRBJ2-1; possible D gene TRBD2, 6 bases. This CDR3 comprises 16 residues. Trimming stripped 0 bases from V and 3 bases from J, with 12 bases between. Germline V gene sequence: CDR1 SGHVS, CDR2 FNYEAQ. The CDR3 here is CASSLAGGNYYNEQFF. In nucleotides, the CDR3 is TGTGCCAGCAGCTTAGCGGGAGGCAACTACTACAATGAGCAGTTCTTC.

This clone was observed a few times. The genes are TRBV30 and TRBJ2-1, with unresolved D. V was cut by 0 bases and J by 5 bases, with 11 bases left in between. The germline V gene has CDR1 GTSNPN and CDR2 SVGIG (reference sequence). This CDR3 region has 14 residues. The CDR3 spells CAWSVRGFNNEQFF. The CDR3 DNA reads as TGTGCCTGGAGTGTACGTGGGTTCAACAATGAGCAGTTCTTC.